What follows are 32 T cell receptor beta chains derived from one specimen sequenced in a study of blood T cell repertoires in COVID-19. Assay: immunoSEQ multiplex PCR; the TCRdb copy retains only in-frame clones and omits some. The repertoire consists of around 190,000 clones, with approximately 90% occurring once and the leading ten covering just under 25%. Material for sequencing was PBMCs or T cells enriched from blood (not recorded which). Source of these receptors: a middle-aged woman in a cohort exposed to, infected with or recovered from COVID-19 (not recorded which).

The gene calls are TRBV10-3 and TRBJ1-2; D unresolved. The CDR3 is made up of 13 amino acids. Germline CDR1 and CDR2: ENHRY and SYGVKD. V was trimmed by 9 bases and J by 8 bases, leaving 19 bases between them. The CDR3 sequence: CAIPDLMGFGYTF. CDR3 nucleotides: TGTGCCATACCTGATCTCATGGGCTTCGGCTACACCTTC.

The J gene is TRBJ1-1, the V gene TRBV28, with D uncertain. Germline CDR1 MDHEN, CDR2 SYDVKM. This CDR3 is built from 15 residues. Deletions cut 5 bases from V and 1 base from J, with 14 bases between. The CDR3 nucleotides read TGTGCCAGCAGTACCCGCCTCGACAAGAACACTGAAGCTTTCTTT. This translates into CASSTRLDKNTEAFF.

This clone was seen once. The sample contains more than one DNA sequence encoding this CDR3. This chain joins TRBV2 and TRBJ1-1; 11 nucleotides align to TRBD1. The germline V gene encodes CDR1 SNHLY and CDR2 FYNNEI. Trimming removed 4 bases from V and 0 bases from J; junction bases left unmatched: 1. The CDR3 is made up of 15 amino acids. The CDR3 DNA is TGTGCCAGCAGTGGGACAGGGGGCCTGAACACTGAAGCTTTCTTT. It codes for CASSGTGGLNTEAFF.

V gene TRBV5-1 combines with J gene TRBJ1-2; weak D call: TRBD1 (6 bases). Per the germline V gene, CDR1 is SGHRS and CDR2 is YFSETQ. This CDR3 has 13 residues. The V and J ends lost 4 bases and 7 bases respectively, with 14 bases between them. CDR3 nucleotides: TGCGCCAGCAGCCACCCCGACAGGAGTGGCTACACCTTC. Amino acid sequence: CASSHPDRSGYTF.

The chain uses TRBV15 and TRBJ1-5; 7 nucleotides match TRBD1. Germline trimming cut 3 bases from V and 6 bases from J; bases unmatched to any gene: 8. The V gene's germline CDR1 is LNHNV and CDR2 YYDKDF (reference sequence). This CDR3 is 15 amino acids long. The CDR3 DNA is TGTGCCACCAGCAGGATTAGACAGGGAACTCAGCCCCAGCATTTT. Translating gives CATSRIRQGTQPQHF.

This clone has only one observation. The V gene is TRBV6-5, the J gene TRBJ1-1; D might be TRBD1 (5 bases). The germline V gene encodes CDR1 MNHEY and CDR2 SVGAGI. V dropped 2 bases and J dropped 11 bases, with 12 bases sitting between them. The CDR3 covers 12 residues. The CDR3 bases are TGTGCCAGCAGTTACGGCGCCGGGGGGGCTTTCTTT. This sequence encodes CASSYGAGGAFF.

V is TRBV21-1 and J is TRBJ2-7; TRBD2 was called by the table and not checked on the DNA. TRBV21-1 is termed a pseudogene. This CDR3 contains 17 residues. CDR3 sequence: CASSILTRTSGYYEQYF. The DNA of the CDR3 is TGTGCCAGCAGCATCTTAACACGGACTAGCGGATACTACGAGCAGTACTTC.

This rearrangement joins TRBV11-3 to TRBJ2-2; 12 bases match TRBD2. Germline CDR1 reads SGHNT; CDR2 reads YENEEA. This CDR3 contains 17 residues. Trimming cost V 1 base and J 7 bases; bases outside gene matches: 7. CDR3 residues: CASSLGLAGEIIGELFF. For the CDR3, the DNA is TGTGCCAGCAGCTTAGGACTAGCGGGAGAAATTATCGGGGAGCTGTTTTTT.

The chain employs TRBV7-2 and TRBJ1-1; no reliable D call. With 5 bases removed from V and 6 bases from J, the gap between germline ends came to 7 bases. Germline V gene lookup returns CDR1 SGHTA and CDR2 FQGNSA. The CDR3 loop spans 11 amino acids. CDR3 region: CASSPGPEAFF. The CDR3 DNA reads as TGTGCCAGCAGCCCAGGTCCTGAAGCTTTCTTT.

The CDR3 region is CASSFDSPYNEQFF. In DNA, the CDR3 is TGCGCCAGCAGCTTCGACAGCCCCTACAATGAGCAGTTCTTC. The chain uses TRBV5-1 and TRBJ2-1, with TRBD1 as a possible D gene (5 bases). The CDR3 is 14 amino acids. Germline assignment: CDR1 SGHRS and CDR2 YFSETQ. The germline V and J ends were trimmed by 2 bases and 2 bases, with 8 bases remaining between them.

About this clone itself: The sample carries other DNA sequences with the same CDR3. The CDR3 sequence: CASSFSGNTEAFF. The CDR3 nucleotides are TGTGCCAGCAGTTTCTCAGGGAACACTGAAGCTTTCTTT. This chain uses TRBV12-3 or TRBV12-4 with TRBJ1-1; D gene uncertain. V shed 3 bases and J shed 1 base, with 6 bases lying between them. The CDR3 contains 13 residues.

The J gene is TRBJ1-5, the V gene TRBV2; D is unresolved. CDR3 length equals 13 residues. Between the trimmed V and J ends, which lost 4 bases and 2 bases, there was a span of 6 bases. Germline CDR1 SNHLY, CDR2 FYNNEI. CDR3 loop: CASSGDGNQPQHF. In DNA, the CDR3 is TGTGCCAGCAGTGGAGATGGCAATCAGCCCCAGCATTTT.

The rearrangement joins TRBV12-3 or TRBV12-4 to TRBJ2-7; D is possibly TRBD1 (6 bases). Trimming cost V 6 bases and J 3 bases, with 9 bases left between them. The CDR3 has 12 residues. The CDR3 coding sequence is TGTGCCAGCAGCCCACAGGGCTACGAGCAGTACTTC. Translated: CASSPQGYEQYF.

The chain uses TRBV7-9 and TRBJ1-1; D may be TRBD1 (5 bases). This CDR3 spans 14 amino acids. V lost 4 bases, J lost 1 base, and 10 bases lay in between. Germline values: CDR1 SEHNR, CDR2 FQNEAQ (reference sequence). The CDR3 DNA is TGTGCCAGCAGCTCCGCGACAGCGAACACTGAAGCTTTCTTT. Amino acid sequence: CASSSATANTEAFF.

CDR3 nucleotide sequence: TGTGCCATCAGCCTGGGGGGGGAAAAACTGTTTTTT. This codes for CAISLGGEKLFF. The genes are TRBV10-3 and TRBJ1-4; tentative D call: TRBD1 (5 bases). The CDR3 runs to 12 residues. The V end was cut by 6 bases, the J end by 8 bases, with 10 bases between. CDR1 is ENHRY, CDR2 SYGVKD, per germline.

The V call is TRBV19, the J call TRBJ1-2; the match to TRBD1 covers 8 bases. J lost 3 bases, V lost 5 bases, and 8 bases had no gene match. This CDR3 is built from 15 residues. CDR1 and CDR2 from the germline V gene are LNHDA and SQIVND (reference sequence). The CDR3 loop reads CASSPEVGQDYGYTF. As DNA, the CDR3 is TGTGCCAGTAGTCCGGAGGTGGGACAGGACTATGGCTACACCTTC.

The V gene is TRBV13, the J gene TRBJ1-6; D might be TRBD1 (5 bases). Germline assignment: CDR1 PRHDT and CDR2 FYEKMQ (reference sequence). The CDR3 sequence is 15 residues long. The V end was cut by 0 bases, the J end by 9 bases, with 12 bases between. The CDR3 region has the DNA TGTGCCAGCAGCTTAGGGGCCAGGGTGAGTTCACCCCTCCACTTT. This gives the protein CASSLGARVSSPLHF.

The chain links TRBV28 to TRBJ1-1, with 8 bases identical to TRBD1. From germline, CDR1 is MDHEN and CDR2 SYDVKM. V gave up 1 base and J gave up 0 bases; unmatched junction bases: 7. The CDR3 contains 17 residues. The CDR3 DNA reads TGTGCCAGCAGTTTATATGCCGGGACAGGAATGAACACTGAAGCTTTCTTT. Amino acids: CASSLYAGTGMNTEAFF.

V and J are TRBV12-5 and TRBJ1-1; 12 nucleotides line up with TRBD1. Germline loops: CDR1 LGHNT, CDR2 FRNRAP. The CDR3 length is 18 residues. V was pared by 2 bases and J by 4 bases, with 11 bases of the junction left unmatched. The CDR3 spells CASGLIAGTGGRGTEAFF. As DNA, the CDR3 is TGTGCTAGTGGTTTGATCGCCGGGACAGGGGGCAGGGGCACTGAAGCTTTCTTT. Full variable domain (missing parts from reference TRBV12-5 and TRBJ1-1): DARVTQTPRHKVTEMGQEVTMRCQPILGHNTVFWYRQTMMQGLELLAYFRNRAPLDDSGMPKDRFSAEMPDATLATLKIQPSEPRDSAVYFCASGLIAGTGGRGTEAFFGQGTRLTVV.

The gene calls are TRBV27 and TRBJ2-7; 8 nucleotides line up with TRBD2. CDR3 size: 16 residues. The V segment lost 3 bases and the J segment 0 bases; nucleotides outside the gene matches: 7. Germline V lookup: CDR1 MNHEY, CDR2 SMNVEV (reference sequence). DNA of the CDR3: TGTGCCAGCAGTTTGGGTATCGGGGGGGACTCCTACGAGCAGTACTTC. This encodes CASSLGIGGDSYEQYF.

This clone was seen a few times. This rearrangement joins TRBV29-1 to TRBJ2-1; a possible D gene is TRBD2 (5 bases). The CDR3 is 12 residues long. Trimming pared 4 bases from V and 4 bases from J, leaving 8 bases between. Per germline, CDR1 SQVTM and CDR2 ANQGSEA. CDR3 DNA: TGCAGCGTTGCGGGAATATACAATGAGCAGTTCTTC. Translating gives CSVAGIYNEQFF.

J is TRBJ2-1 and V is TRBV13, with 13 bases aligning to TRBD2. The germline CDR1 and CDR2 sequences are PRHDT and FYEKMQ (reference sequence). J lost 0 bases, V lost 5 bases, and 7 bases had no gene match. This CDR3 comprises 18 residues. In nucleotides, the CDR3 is TGTGCCAGCAGCCCAGGGACTAGCGGGGCTAGCTCCTACAATGAGCAGTTCTTC. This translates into CASSPGTSGASSYNEQFF.

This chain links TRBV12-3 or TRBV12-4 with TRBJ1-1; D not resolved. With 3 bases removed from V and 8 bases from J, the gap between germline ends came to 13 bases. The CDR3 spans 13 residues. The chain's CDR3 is CASSLGVQIEAFF. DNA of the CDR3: TGTGCCAGCAGTTTGGGAGTACAGATAGAAGCTTTCTTT.

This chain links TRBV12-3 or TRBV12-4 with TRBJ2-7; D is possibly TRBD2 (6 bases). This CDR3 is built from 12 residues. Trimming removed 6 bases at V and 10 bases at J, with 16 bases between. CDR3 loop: CASRAGGGLQYF. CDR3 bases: TGTGCCAGCAGGGCCGGGGGTGGCCTCCAGTACTTC.

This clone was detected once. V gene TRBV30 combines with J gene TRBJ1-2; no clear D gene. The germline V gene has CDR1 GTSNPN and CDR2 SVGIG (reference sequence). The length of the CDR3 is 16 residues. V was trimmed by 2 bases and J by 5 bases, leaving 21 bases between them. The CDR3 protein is CAWSQQAKDHPYGYTF. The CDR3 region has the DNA TGTGCCTGGAGTCAGCAAGCGAAAGACCATCCTTATGGCTACACCTTC.

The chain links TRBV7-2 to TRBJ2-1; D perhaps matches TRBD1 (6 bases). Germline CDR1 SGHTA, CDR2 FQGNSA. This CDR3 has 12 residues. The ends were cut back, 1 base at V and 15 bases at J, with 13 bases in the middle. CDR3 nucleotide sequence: TGTGCCAGCAGCTTAGTAGGCAGAGGGGGGTTCTTC. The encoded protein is CASSLVGRGGFF.

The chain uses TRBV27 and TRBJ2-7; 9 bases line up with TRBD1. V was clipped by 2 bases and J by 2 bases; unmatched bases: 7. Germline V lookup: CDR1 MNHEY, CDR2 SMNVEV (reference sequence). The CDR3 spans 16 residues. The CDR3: CASSLRGQGWPYEQYF. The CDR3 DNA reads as TGTGCCAGCAGTTTACGGGGACAGGGTTGGCCCTACGAGCAGTACTTC.

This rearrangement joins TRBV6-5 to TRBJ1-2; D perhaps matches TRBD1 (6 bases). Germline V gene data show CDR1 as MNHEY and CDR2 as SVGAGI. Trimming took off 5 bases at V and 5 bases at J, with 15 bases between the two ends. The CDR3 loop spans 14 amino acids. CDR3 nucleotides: TGTGCCAGCAGTCCAACCCGGACAGAGTATGGCTACACCTTC. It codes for CASSPTRTEYGYTF.

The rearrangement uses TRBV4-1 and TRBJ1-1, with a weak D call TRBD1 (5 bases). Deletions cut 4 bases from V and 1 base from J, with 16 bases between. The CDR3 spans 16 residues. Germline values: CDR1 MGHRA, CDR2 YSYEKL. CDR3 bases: TGCGCCAGCAGCCTCAGCGGGCAGGGAGCGAACACTGAAGCTTTCTTT. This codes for CASSLSGQGANTEAFF.

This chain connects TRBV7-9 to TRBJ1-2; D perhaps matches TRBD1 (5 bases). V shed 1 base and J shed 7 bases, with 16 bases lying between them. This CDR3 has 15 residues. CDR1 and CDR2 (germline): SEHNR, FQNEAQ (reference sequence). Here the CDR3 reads CASSLVGGEAGGYTF. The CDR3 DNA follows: TGTGCCAGCAGCTTAGTGGGAGGGGAGGCAGGTGGCTACACCTTC.

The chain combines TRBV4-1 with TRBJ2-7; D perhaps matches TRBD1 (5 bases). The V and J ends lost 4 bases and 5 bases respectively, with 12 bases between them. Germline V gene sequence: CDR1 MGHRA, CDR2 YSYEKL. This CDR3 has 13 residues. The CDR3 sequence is CASSRQGRDEQYF. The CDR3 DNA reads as TGCGCCAGCAGCCGCCAGGGCCGGGACGAGCAGTACTTC.

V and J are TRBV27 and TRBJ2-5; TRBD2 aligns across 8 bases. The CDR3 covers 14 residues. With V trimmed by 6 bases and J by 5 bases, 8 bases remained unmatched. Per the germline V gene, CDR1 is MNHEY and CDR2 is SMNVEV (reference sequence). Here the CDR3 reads CASSPLTGGETQYF. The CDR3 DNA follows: TGTGCCAGCAGCCCCCTAACGGGGGGGGAGACCCAGTACTTC.